This T cell receptor beta chain is from a study of cytomegalovirus exposure and HLA in healthy donors. Study-wide points: Productive rates of about 87% or about 30% were seen for most TCR beta V segments in an earlier analysis.

V was trimmed by 1 base and J by 1 base, leaving 8 bases between them. The CDR3 runs to 15 residues. Germline lookup yields CDR1 SEHNR and CDR2 FQNEAQ (reference sequence). Primers: 60 Vbeta forward and 13 Jbeta reverse. Method: immunoSEQ multiplex PCR; TCRdb's copy keeps in-frame clones and lacks some. Of 150,000 to 200,000 clones listed, roughly 74% are singletons. In the case of this clone: Its antigen is currently unknown.

V gene TRBV7-9 combines with J gene TRBJ1-5; weak D call: TRBD1 (5 bases). This TCR came from a woman between 25 and 40 years old in good health and CMV-seropositive. The sequencing sample was made of PBMCs. The CDR3 protein is CASSLGRTSNQPQHF. The CDR3 coding sequence is TGTGCCAGCAGCTTAGGGCGGACAAGCAATCAGCCCCAGCATTTT. The full variable domain, with the rest looked up from reference TRBV7-9 and TRBJ1-5, is DTGVSQNPRHKITKRGQNVTFRCDPISEHNRLYWYRQTLGQGPEFLTYFQNEAQLEKSRLLSDRFSAERPKGSFSTLEIQRTEQGDSAMYLCASSLGRTSNQPQHFGDGTRLSIL.